The subject of this entry is one TCR beta chain. This entry comes from a study of cytomegalovirus exposure and HLA in healthy donors. Vbeta (60) and Jbeta (13) primers were used in the PCR. Original methodology: Later reanalysis found about 78 million unique TCR beta chains, approximately 11 million of them shared. TCRdb keeps only in-frame clones here, not all; method: immunoSEQ multiplex PCR. V and J calls and clone size are given by that table; D and trimming were obtained from the DNA. The repertoire has roughly 180,000 clones, 65% to 90% of them found once; the top ten carry approximately 1.2%. V was pared by 2 bases and J by 9 bases, with 17 bases between. Per the germline V gene, CDR1 is SGHDN and CDR2 is FVKESK. The CDR3 has 16 amino acids.

The gene calls are TRBV14 and TRBJ1-6; D may be TRBD1 (5 bases). The clonotype comes from a girl aged 2 to 10 in good health and CMV-seropositive. Sequencing input: PBMCs. CDR3 DNA: TGTGCCAGCAGCCAAAGGCCCGGGCAGGGCGGTTCACCCCTCCACTTT. Protein sequence: CASSQRPGQGGSPLHF.